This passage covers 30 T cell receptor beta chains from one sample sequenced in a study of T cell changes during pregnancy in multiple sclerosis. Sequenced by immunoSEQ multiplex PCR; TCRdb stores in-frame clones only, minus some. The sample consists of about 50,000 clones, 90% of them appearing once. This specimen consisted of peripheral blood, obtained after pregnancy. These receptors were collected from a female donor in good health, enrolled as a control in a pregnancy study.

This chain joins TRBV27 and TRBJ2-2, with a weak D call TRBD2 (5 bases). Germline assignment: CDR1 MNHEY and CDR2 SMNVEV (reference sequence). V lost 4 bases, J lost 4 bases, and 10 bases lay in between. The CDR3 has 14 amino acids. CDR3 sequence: CASSSVGSTGELFF. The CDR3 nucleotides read TGTGCCAGCAGTTCAGTAGGGAGCACCGGGGAGCTGTTTTTT.

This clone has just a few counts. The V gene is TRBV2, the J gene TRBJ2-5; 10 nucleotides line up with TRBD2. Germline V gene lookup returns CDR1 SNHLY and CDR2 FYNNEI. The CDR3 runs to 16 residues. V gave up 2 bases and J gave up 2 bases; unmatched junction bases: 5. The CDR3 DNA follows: TGTGCCAGCAGTGAAAATAGAGCGGGGGGGCAAGAGACCCAGTACTTC. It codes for CASSENRAGGQETQYF.

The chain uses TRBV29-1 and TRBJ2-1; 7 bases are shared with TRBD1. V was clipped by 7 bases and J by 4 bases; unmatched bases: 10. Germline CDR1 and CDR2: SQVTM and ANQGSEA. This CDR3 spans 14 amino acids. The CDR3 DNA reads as TGCAGCGGTCAGGGGGAACTGATTTACAATGAGCAGTTCTTC. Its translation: CSGQGELIYNEQFF.

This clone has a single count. This CDR3 reads CASSSSGPEGAFF. As DNA, the CDR3 is TGCGCCAGCAGCTCCTCCGGGCCCGAGGGAGCTTTCTTT. V is TRBV5-1 and J is TRBJ1-1; D gene uncertain. Germline assignment: CDR1 SGHRS and CDR2 YFSETQ. V lost 3 bases and J lost 10, with 16 bases in between. The CDR3 has 13 residues.

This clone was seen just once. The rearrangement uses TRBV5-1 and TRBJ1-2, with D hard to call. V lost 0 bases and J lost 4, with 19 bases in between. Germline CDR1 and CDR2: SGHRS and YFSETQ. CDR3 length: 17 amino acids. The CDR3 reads CASSLGNAEQKAYGYTF. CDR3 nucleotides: TGCGCCAGCAGCTTGGGCAATGCAGAACAGAAAGCCTATGGCTACACCTTC.

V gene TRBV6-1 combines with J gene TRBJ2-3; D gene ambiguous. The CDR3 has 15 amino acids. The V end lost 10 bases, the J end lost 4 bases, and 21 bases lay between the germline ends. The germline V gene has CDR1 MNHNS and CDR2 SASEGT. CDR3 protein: CATRLPVRPPDTQYF. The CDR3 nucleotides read TGTGCCACTAGACTCCCCGTACGGCCCCCAGATACGCAGTATTTT.

The CDR3 protein is CASSQDPGGENGIQYF. CDR3 DNA: TGCGCCAGCAGCCAAGATCCCGGAGGGGAGAATGGCATTCAGTACTTC. The genes are TRBV4-1 and TRBJ2-4, with D perhaps matching TRBD2 (6 bases). The V end lost 0 bases, the J end lost 9 bases, and 18 bases lay between the germline ends. Per the germline V gene, CDR1 is MGHRA and CDR2 is YSYEKL. The CDR3 contains 16 residues.

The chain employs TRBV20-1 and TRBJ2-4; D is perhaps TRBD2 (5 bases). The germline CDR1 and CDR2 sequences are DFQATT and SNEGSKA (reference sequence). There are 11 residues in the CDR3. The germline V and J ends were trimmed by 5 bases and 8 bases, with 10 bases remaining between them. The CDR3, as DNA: TGCAGTGCTCGGCGGGCCGACATTCAGTACTTC. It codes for CSARRADIQYF.

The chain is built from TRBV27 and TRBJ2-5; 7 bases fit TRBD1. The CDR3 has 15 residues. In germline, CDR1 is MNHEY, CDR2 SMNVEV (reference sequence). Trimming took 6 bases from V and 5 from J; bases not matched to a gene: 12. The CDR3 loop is CASSSKARGIETQYF. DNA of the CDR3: TGTGCCAGCAGCTCTAAGGCCAGGGGGATTGAGACCCAGTACTTC.

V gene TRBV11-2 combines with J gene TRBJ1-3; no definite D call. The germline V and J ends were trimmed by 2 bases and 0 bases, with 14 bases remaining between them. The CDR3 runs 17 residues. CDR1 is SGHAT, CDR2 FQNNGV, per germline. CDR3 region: CASSLQTQLNSGNTIYF. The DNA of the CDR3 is TGTGCCAGCAGCTTACAAACACAGCTGAACTCTGGAAACACCATATATTTT.

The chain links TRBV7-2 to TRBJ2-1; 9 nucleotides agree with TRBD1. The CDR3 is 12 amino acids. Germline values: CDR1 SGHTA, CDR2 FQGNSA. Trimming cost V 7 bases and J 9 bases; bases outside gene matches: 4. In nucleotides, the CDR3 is TGTGCCAGCACGAGGACAGGGGCTGAGCAGTTCTTC. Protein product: CASTRTGAEQFF.

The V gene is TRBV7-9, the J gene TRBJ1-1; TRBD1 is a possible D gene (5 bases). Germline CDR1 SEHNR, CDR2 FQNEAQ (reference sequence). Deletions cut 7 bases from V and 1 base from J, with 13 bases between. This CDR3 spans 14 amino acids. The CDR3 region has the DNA TGTGCCAGCATAATCGGGGGACGGAACACTGAAGCTTTCTTT. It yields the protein CASIIGGRNTEAFF.

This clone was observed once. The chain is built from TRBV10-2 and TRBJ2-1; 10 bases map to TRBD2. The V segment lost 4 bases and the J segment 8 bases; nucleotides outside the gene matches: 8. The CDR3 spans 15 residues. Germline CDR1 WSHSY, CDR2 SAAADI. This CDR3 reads CASSGPAGGLDEQFF. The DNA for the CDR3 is TGCGCCAGCAGTGGGCCAGCGGGGGGGCTGGATGAGCAGTTCTTC.

CDR3 amino acids: CAAGGMNTEAFF. Here the CDR3 DNA reads TGTGCAGCTGGAGGGATGAACACTGAAGCTTTCTTT. J is TRBJ1-1 and V is TRBV19; no firm D call. Germline V gives CDR1 LNHDA, CDR2 SQIVND (reference sequence). CDR3 length equals 12 residues.

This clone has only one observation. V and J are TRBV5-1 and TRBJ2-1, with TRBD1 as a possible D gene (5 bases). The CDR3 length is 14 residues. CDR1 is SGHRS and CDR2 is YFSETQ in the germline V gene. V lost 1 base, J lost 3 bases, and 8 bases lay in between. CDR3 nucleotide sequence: TGCGCCAGCAGCTTGTTACAGGTCTACAATGAGCAGTTCTTC. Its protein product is CASSLLQVYNEQFF.

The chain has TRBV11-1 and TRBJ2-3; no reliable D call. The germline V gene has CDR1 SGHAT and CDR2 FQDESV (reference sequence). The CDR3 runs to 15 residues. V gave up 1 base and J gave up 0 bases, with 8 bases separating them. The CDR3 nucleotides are TGTGCCAGCAGCTTAGGCGTCGGGAGCACAGATACGCAGTATTTT. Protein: CASSLGVGSTDTQYF.

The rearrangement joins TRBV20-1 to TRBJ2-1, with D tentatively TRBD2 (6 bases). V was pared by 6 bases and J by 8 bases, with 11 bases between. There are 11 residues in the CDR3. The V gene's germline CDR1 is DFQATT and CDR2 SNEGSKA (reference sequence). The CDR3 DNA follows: TGCAGTGCGCACGGCGGGGATGAGCAGTTCTTC. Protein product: CSAHGGDEQFF.

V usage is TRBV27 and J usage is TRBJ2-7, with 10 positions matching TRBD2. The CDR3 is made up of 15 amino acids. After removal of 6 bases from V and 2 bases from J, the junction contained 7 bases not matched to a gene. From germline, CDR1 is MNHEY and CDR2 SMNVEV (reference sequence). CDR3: CASRIGLADTYEQYF. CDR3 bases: TGTGCCAGCAGAATAGGACTAGCGGATACCTACGAGCAGTACTTC.

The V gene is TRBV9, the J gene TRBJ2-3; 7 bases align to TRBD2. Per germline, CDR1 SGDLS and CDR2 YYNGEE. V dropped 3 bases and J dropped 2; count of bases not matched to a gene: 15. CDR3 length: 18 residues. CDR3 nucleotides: TGTGCCAGCAGCGCGGAGGAATGGAGCGGGACCTACACAGATACGCAGTATTTT. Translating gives CASSAEEWSGTYTDTQYF.

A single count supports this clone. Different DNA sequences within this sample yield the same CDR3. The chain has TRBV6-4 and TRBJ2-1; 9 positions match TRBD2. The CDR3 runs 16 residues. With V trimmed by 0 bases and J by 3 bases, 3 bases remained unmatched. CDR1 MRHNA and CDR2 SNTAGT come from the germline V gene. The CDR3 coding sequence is TGTGCCAGCAGTGACTCGACTAGCGGCGACTACAATGAGCAGTTCTTC. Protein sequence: CASSDSTSGDYNEQFF.

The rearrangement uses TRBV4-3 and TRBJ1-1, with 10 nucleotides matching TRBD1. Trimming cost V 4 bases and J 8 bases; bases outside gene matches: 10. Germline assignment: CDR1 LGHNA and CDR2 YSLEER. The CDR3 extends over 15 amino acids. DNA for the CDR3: TGCGCCAGCAGCCGGGATCCGGGACAGGGGTACGAAGCTTTCTTT. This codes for CASSRDPGQGYEAFF.

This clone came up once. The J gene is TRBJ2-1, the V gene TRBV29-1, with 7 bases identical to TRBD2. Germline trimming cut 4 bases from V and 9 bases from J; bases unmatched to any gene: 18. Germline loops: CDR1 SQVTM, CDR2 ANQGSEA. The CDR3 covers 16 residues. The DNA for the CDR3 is TGCAGCGTTGTGGTCCGCGGGGCGGGAGTCTGGGGTGAGCAGTTCTTC. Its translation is CSVVVRGAGVWGEQFF.

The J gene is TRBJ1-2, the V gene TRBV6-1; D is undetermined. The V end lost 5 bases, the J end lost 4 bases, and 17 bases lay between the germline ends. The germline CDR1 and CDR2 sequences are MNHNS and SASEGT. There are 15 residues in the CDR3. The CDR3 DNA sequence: TGTGCCAGCAGTCGGAGGAGCCCCGGGGTCTATGGCTACACCTTC. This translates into CASSRRSPGVYGYTF.

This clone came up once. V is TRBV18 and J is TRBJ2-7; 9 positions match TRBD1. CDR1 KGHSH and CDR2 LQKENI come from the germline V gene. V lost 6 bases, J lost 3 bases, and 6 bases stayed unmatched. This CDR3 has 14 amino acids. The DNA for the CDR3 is TGTGCCAGCTCGAGGACAGGGGCGTTCTACGAGCAGTACTTC. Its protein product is CASSRTGAFYEQYF.

As DNA, the CDR3 is TGTGCCAGCAGTCCTCCGCGAAGCGGAGGTAAGGAGCAGTACTTC. Its translation: CASSPPRSGGKEQYF. The chain couples TRBV28 to TRBJ2-7; D is possibly TRBD2 (5 bases). The length of the CDR3 is 15 residues. Looked up from germline, CDR1 is MDHEN and CDR2 is SYDVKM. V was trimmed by 5 bases and J by 7 bases, leaving 21 bases between them.

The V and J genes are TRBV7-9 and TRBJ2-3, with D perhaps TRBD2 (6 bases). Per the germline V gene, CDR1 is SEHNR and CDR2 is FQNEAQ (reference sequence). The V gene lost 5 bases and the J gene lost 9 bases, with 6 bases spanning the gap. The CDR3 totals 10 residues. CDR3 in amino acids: CASSRETQYF. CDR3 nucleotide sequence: TGTGCCAGCAGCCGGGAGACGCAGTATTTT.

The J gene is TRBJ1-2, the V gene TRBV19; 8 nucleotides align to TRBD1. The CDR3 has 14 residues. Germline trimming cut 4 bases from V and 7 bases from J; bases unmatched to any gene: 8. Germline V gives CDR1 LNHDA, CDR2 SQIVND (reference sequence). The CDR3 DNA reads TGTGCCAGTAGTAGTGCGGACAGGGTCTCTGGCTACACCTTC. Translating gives CASSSADRVSGYTF. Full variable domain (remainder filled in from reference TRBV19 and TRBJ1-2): DGGITQSPKYLFRKEGQNVTLSCEQNLNHDAMYWYRQDPGQGLRLIYYSQIVNDFQKGDIAEGYSVSREKKESFPLTVTSAQKNPTAFYLCASSSADRVSGYTFGSGTRLTVV.

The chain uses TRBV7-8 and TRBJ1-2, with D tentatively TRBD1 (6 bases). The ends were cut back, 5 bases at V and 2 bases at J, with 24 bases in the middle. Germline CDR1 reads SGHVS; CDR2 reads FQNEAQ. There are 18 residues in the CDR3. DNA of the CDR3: TGTGCCAGCAGCCTCGGATCGACAGGCCCCGGGTCCAACTATGGCTACACCTTC. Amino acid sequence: CASSLGSTGPGSNYGYTF.

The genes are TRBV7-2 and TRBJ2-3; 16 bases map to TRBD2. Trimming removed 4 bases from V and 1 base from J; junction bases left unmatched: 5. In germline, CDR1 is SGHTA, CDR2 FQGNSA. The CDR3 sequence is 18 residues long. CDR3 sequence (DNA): TGTGCCAGCAGCTCGGGACTAGCGGGGGGGTGGGGCACAGATACGCAGTATTTT. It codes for CASSSGLAGGWGTDTQYF.

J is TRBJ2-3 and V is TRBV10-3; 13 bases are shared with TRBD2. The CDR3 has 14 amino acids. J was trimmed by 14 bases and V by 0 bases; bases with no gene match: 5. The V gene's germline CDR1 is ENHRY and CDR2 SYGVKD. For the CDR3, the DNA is TGTGCCATCAGTGAGTCAAGGACTAGCGGGGGAAGGTATTTT. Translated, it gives CAISESRTSGGRYF.